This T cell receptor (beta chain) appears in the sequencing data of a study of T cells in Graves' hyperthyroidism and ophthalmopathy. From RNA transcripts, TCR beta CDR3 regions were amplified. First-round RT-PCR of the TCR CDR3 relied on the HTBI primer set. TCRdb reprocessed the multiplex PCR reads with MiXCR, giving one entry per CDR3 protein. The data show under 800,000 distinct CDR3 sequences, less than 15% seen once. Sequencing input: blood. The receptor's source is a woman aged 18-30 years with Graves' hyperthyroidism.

The CDR3 here is CASSNQWETQYF. The DNA of the CDR3 is TGTGCCAGCAGTAACCAATGGGAGACCCAGTACTTC. The V and J genes are TRBV12-3 or TRBV12-4 and TRBJ2-5; D remains ambiguous. The V and J ends lost 5 bases and 5 bases respectively, with 9 bases between them. The CDR3 covers 12 residues.